This T cell receptor beta chain appears in the sequencing data of a study of post-analysis software for immune sequencing data. Study-wide background: The study covered relapsing-remitting, secondary progressive and progressive-relapsing courses of multiple sclerosis. Whole-study findings and limits: TRBV5-6, TRBV5-1 and TRBV20-1 were among four or five TRBV segments more frequent in patients than controls. Multiple sclerosis patients showed significantly lower normalized Chao1 diversity than controls did.

Every TCR beta cDNA library bore unique molecular identifiers. Around 500,000 cDNA molecules came from about 1 to 10 million T cells. TCRdb reprocessed the PCR reads via MiXCR and lists one record per CDR3 protein. The sample records 750,000 to 950,000 distinct CDR3 sequences, roughly 46% being singletons. The CDR3 covers 17 residues. CDR1 LNHNV and CDR2 YYDKDF come from the germline V gene (reference sequence). Trimming took 1 base from V and 0 from J; bases not matched to a gene: 9. Comments on this clonotype: Its antigen is not identified.

The sequenced material came from blood. The V call is TRBV15, the J call TRBJ2-7; 7 bases line up with TRBD2. This receptor was identified in a girl under 18 with multiple sclerosis. The CDR3 DNA is TGTGCCACCAGCAGAGGCGCCGGCGGGAGAAGCTCCTACGAGCAGTACTTC. This codes for CATSRGAGGRSSYEQYF.